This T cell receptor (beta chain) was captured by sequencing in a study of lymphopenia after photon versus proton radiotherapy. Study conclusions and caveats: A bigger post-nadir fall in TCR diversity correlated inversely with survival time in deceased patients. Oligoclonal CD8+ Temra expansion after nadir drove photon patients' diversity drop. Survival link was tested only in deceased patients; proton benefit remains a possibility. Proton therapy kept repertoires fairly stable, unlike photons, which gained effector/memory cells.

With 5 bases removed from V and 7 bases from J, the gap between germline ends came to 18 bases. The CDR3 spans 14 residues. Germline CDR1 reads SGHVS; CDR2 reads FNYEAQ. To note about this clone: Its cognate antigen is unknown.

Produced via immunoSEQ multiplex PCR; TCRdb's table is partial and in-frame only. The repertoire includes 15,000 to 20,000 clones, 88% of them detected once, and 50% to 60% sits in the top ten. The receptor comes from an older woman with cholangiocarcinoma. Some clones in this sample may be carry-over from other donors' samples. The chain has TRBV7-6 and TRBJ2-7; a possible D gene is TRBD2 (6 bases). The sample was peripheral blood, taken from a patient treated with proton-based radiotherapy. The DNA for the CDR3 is TGTGCCAGCAGCCCTCGGACTATACTGGGGGAGCAGTACTTC. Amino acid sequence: CASSPRTILGEQYF.